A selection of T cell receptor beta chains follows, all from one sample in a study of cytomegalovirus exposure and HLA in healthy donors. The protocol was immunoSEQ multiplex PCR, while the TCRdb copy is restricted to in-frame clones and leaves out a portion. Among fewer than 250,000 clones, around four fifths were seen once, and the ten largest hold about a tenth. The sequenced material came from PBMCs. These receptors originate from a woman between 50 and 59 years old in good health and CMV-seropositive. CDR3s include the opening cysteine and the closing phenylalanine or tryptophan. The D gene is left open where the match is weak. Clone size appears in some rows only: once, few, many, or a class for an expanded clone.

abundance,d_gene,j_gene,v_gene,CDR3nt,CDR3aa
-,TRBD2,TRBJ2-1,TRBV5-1,TGCGCCAGCAGCTTGGCTAGCGGGTTTTACAATGAGCAGTTCTTC,CASSLASGFYNEQFF
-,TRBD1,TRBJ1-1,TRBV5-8,TGTGCCAGCAGCACCGGGACAGAAATGAACACTGAAGCTTTCTTT,CASSTGTEMNTEAFF
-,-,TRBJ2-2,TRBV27,TGTGCCAGCAGTTACGGGACAGTCGGAGGGGTCACCGGGGAGCTGTTTTTT,CASSYGTVGGVTGELFF
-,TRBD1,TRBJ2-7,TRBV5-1,TGCGCCAGCAGCTTGGACCCCGGGACAGGGAACTACGAGCAGTACTTC,CASSLDPGTGNYEQYF
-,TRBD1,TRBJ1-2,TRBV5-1,TGCGCCAGCAGCTTGGTGGGACAGGGCTATGGCTACACCTTC,CASSLVGQGYGYTF
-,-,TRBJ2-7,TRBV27,TGTGCCAGCAGTAATCTACAGGCCCCGCAGTACTTC,CASSNLQAPQYF
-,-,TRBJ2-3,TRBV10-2,TGCGCCAGCCAAATAGTGCCCACAGATACGCAGTATTTT,CASQIVPTDTQYF
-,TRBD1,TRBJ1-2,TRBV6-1,TGTGCCAGCAGTGTCGGGACAGTCTATGGCTACACCTTC,CASSVGTVYGYTF
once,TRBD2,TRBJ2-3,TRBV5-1,TGCGCCAGCAGCTCGCAACCGGGACTAGCGGGAAGCACAGATACGCAGTATTTT,CASSSQPGLAGSTDTQYF
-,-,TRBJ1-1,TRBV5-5,TGTGCCAGCAGCTTGGTGGGCGAAGTCACTGAAGCTTTCTTT,CASSLVGEVTEAFF
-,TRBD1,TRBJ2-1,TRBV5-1,TGCGCCAGCAGCCCCGCGCGTGGGTGGACAGGGGCTGGGGTCGAGCAGTTCTTC,CASSPARGWTGAGVEQFF
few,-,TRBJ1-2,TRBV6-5,TGTGCCAGCACCCTGGGTACAGGGAGCTATGGCTACACCTTC,CASTLGTGSYGYTF
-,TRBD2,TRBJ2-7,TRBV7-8,TGTGCCAGCAGCGTGTACGGGACTAGCGGGGGGGGCGAGCAGTACTTC,CASSVYGTSGGGEQYF
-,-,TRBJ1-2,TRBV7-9,TGTGCCAGCAGCTTGGGGGAGGGGTATGGCTACACCTTC,CASSLGEGYGYTF
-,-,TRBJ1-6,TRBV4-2,TGTGCCAGCAGCCAAGATCGGGAGTTCTCCTCCCCCCTCCACTTT,CASSQDREFSSPLHF
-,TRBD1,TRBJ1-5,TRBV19,TGTGCCAGTAGTCCCGACAGGGAGAACCAGCCCCAGCATTTT,CASSPDRENQPQHF
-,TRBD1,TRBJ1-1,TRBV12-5,TGTGCTAGTGGCCCAGGGGGGTCCCCTGAAGCTTTCTTT,CASGPGGSPEAFF
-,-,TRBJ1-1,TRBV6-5,TGTGCCAGCAGTTACGGGGGGGGCACTGAAGCTTTCTTT,CASSYGGGTEAFF
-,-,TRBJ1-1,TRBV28,TGTGCCAGCAGAAATACTCGAAACACTGAAGCTTTCTTT,CASRNTRNTEAFF
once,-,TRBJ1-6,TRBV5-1,TGCGCCAGCAGCTTGGACAGGGATTCACCCCTCCACTTT,CASSLDRDSPLHF